The sequence of this T cell receptor (beta chain) was determined in a study of T-cell reconstitution after alpha-beta-depleted transplantation in children. During its preparation, the TCRbeta library received unique molecular identifiers. One entry per CDR3 protein, called by TCRdb with MiXCR from the PCR reads. The sample consists of around 400,000 distinct CDR3 sequences, around 21% of them appearing once. This clonotype appeared a few times. The CDR3 has 14 amino acids. The V and J ends lost 3 bases and 3 bases respectively, with 9 bases between them. Germline CDR1 LGHNA, CDR2 YNFKEQ. Sequencing used PBMCs from the stem cell graft donor, obtained from the stem cell graft. The chain links TRBV4-2 to TRBJ1-3; D remains ambiguous. The sequence came from a human donor who donated a stem cell graft to a child with acute myeloid leukemia. Written as DNA, the CDR3 is TGTGCCAGCAGCCACCCGGGCATTGGAAACACCATATATTTT. Its protein is CASSHPGIGNTIYF.